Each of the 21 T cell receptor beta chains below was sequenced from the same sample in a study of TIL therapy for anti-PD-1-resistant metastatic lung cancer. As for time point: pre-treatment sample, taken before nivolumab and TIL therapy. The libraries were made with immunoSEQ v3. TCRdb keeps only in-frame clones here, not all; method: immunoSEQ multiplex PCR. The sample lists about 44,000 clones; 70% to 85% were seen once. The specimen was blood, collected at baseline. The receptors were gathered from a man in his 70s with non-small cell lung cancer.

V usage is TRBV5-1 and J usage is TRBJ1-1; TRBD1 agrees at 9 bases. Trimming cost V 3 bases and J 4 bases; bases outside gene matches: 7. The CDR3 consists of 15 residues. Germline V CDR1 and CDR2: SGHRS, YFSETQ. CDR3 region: CASSWGTGRFTEAFF. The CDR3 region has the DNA TGCGCCAGCAGCTGGGGGACAGGGAGGTTCACTGAAGCTTTCTTT.

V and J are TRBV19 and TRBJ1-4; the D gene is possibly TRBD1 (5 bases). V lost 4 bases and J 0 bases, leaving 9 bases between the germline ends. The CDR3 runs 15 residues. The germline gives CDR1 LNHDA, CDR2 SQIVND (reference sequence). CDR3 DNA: TGTGCCAGTAGTACAGACAGATCAACTAATGAAAAACTGTTTTTT. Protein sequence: CASSTDRSTNEKLFF. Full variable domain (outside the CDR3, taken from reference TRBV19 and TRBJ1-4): DGGITQSPKYLFRKEGQNVTLSCEQNLNHDAMYWYRQDPGQGLRLIYYSQIVNDFQKGDIAEGYSVSREKKESFPLTVTSAQKNPTAFYLCASSTDRSTNEKLFFGSGTQLSVL.

The CDR3 reads CASRRTLAGSYEQYF. The CDR3 nucleotides read TGTGCCAGCAGGCGCACTTTAGCGGGCTCCTACGAGCAGTACTTC. The chain employs TRBV27 and TRBJ2-7; TRBD2 aligns across 7 bases. The ends lost 6 bases at V and 0 bases at J; junction bases unmatched: 8. CDR3 size: 15 residues. Germline assignment: CDR1 MNHEY and CDR2 SMNVEV (reference sequence).

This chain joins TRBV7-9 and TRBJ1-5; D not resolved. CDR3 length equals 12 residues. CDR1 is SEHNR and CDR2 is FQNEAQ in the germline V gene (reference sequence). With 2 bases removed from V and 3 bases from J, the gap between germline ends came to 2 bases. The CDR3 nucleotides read TGTGCCAGCAGCTTAACCAATCAGCCCCAGCATTTT. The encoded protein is CASSLTNQPQHF.

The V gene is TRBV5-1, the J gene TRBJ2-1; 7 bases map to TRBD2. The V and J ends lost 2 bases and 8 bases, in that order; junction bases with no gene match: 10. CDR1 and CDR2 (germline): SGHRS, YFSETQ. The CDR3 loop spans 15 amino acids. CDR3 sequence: CASSFGAGVGDEQFF. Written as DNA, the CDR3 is TGCGCCAGCAGCTTCGGCGCGGGAGTTGGCGATGAGCAGTTCTTC. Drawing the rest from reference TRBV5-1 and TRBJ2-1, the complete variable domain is KAGVTQTPRYLIKTRGQQVTLSCSPISGHRSVSWYQQTPGQGLQFLFEYFSETQRNKGNFPGRFSGRQFSNSRSEMNVSTLELGDSALYLCASSFGAGVGDEQFFGPGTRLTVL.

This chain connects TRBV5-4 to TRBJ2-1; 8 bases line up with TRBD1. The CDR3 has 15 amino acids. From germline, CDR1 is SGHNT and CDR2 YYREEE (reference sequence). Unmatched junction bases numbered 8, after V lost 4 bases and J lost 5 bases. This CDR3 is CASSPRQGFDNEQFF. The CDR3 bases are TGTGCCAGCAGCCCAAGACAGGGGTTCGACAATGAGCAGTTCTTC.

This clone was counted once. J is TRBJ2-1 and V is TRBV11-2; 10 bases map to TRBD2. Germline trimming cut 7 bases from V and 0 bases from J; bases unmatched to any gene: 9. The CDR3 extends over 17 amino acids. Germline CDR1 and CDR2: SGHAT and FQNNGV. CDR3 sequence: CASTRTSGEYSYNEQFF. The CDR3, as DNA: TGTGCCAGCACCAGGACTAGCGGTGAATACTCCTACAATGAGCAGTTCTTC.

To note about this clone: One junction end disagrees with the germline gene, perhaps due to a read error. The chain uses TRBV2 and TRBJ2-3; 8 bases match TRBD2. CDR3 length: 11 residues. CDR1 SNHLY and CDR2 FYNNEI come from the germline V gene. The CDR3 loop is CASRLAGTPLF. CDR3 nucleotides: TGTGCCAGCAGGTTAGCGGGAACCCCACTTTTT. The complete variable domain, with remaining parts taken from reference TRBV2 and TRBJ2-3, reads EPEVTQTPSHQVTQMGQEVILRCVPISNHLYFYWYRQILGQKVEFLVSFYNNEISEKSEIFDDQFSVERPDGSNFTLKIRSTKLEDSAMYFCASRLAGTPLFGPGTRLTVL.

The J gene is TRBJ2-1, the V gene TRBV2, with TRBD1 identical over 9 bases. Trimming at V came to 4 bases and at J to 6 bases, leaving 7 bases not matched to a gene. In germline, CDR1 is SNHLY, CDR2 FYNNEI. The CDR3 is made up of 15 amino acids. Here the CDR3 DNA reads TGTGCCAGCAGTGTCGCAGGGACAGGGAGCAATGAGCAGTTCTTC. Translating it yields CASSVAGTGSNEQFF.

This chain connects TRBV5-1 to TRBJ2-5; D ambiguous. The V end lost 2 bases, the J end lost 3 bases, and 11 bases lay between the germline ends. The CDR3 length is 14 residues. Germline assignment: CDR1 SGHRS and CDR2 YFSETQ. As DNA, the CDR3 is TGCGCCAGCAGCTTCACCGGGCCTAAAGAGACCCAGTACTTC. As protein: CASSFTGPKETQYF.

DNA of the CDR3: TGTGCCAGCAGCTTAACCGGGACTGTGGAGCAGTTCTTC. Amino acids: CASSLTGTVEQFF. The chain combines TRBV5-6 with TRBJ2-1, with a tentative D call TRBD2 (6 bases). Germline CDR1 reads SGHDT; CDR2 reads YYEEEE. The CDR3 spans 13 residues. Trimming cost V 2 bases and J 10 bases, with 13 bases left between them.

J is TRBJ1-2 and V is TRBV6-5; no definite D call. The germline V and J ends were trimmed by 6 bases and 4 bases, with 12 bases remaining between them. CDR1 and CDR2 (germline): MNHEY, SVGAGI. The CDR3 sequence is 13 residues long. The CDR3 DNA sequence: TGTGCCAGCAGCTCCGGGAGAGTCTATGGCTACACCTTC. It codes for CASSSGRVYGYTF.

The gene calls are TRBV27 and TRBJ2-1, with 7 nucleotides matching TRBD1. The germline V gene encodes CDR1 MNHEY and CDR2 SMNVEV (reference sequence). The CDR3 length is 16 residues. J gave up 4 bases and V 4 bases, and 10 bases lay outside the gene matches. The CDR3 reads CASSYSRQGPYNEQFF. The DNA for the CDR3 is TGTGCCAGCAGTTATAGCCGACAGGGACCATACAATGAGCAGTTCTTC.

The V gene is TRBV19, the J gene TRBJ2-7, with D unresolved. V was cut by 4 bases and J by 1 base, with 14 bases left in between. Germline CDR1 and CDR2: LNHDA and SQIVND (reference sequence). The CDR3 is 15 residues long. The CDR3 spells CASSTEKMGSYEQYF. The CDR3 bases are TGTGCCAGTAGTACGGAGAAAATGGGGTCCTACGAGCAGTACTTC.

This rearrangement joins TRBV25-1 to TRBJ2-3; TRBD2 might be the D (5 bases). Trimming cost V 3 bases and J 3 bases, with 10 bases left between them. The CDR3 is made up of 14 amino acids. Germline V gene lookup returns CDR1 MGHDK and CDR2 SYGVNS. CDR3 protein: CASSDPKRTDTQYF. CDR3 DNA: TGTGCCAGCAGTGACCCAAAGCGGACAGATACGCAGTATTTT.

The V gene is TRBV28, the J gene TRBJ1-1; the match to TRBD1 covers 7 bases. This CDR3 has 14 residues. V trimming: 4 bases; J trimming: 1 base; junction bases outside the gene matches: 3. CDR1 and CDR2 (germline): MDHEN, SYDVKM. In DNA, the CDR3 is TGTGCCAGCAGTTACAGGGGAGGGAACACTGAAGCTTTCTTT. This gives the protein CASSYRGGNTEAFF.

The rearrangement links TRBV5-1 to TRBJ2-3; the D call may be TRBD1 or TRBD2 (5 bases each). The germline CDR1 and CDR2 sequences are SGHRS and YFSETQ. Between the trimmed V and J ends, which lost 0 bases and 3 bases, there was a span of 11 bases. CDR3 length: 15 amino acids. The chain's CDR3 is CASSLALGVTDTQYF. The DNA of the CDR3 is TGCGCCAGCAGCTTGGCCTTGGGGGTTACAGATACGCAGTATTTT.

The CDR3 sequence is CASSPPAPQSKNIQYF. The CDR3 nucleotides read TGTGCCAGCTCACCACCGGCACCCCAATCCAAAAACATTCAGTACTTC. The chain uses TRBV18 and TRBJ2-4, with unresolved D. Germline CDR1 and CDR2: KGHSH and LQKENI. V was cut by 0 bases and J by 2 bases, with 11 bases left in between. This CDR3 has 16 residues.

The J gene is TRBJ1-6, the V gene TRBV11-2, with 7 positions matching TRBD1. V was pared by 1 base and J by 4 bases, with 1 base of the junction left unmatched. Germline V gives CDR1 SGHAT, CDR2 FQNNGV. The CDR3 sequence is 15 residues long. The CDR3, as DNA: TGTGCCAGCAGCTTAGTGGGACAGTATAATTCACCCCTCCACTTT. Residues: CASSLVGQYNSPLHF.

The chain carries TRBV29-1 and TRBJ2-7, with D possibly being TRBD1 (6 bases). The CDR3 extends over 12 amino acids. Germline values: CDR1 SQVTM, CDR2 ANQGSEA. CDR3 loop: CRHRDQPYEQYF. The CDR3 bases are TGCAGACACAGGGACCAACCCTACGAGCAGTACTTC.

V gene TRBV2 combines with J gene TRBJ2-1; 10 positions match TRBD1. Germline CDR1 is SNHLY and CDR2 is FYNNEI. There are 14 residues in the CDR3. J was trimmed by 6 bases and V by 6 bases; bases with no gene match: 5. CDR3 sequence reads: CASSRQGAGNEQFF. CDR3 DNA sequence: TGTGCCAGCAGCCGACAGGGGGCGGGCAATGAGCAGTTCTTC.